Listed below are T cell receptor beta chains from one sample, sequenced in a study of tumor and adjacent non-tumor tissue in lung cancer. TCRdb recomputed calls from the multiplex PCR reads with MiXCR, one row per CDR3 protein. The sample records some 71,000 distinct CDR3 sequences, 55% to 80% being singletons. Sequenced material: lung tumor tissue. The receptors shown here come from a woman between 40 and 50 years old with non-small cell lung cancer. CDR3s include the opening cysteine and the closing phenylalanine or tryptophan. The D gene is left open where the match is weak. Only part of the rows carry a size: once, few, many, or a class if the clone is expanded.

clone size: -; V gene: TRBV6-5; D gene: -; J gene: TRBJ1-4; CDR3 DNA: TGTATCAGCGCTCTGTCTCAGGGGCCACTTAATGAAAAACTGTTTTTT; CDR3 protein: CISALSQGPLNEKLFF
clone size: -; V gene: TRBV29-1; D gene: -; J gene: TRBJ2-3; CDR3 DNA: TGCAGCGTTGTTGCTAGGGGACGGGACACAGATACGCAGTATTTT; CDR3 protein: CSVVARGRDTDTQYF
clone size: few; V gene: TRBV6-5; D gene: TRBD1; J gene: TRBJ2-7; CDR3 DNA: TGTGTCAGCAGTCTAAGACAGGGGGTTGGCTACGAGCAGTACTTC; CDR3 protein: CVSSLRQGVGYEQYF
clone size: -; V gene: TRBV18; D gene: -; J gene: TRBJ1-1; CDR3 DNA: TGTGCCAGCTCACCACGGGCAGACGCTGAAGCTTTCTTT; CDR3 protein: CASSPRADAEAFF
clone size: -; V gene: TRBV6-6; D gene: -; J gene: TRBJ1-1; CDR3 DNA: TGTACCAGCAGTTCTCTCATGAACACTGAAGCTTTCTTT; CDR3 protein: CTSSSLMNTEAFF
clone size: -; V gene: TRBV11-2; D gene: -; J gene: TRBJ2-7; CDR3 DNA: TGTGCCAGTAGCCGAGACAGGAAGTTAGGTTACAAGCAGTACTTC; CDR3 protein: CASSRDRKLGYKQYF
clone size: -; V gene: TRBV6-1; D gene: -; J gene: TRBJ2-3; CDR3 DNA: TGCGCCAGCGGTGAAGGGACTCCAGATACGCAGTATTTT; CDR3 protein: CASGEGTPDTQYF
clone size: -; V gene: TRBV11-3; D gene: TRBD1; J gene: TRBJ2-1; CDR3 DNA: TGTGCCAGCAGTCCCGGACAGGGGGACAGTGAACAGTTCTTC; CDR3 protein: CASSPGQGDSEQFF
clone size: -; V gene: TRBV5-6; D gene: -; J gene: TRBJ2-5; CDR3 DNA: TGTGCCAGCAGCTTGACCCGAAAGGAGACCCAGTACTTC; CDR3 protein: CASSLTRKETQYF
clone size: -; V gene: TRBV11-2; D gene: -; J gene: TRBJ1-6; CDR3 DNA: TGTGCCAGCAGCTCGAAAGGACAGCTAAATTCACCCCACCACTTT; CDR3 protein: CASSSKGQLNSPHHF
clone size: -; V gene: TRBV11-1; D gene: -; J gene: TRBJ2-7; CDR3 DNA: TGTGCCAGCAGCCCCGGCCCCGGGACTGAACAGTACTTC; CDR3 protein: CASSPGPGTEQYF
clone size: once; V gene: TRBV4-2; D gene: -; J gene: TRBJ2-2; CDR3 DNA: TGTGCCAACAGCCCCGGGACTGGGGACACCGGGGAGCTGCTTTTT; CDR3 protein: CANSPGTGDTGELLF
clone size: -; V gene: TRBV11-3; D gene: -; J gene: TRBJ1-2; CDR3 DNA: TGTGCCAGCAGCTACAGTCGGGTCCTGCAACATGGCTACACCTTC; CDR3 protein: CASSYSRVLQHGYTF
clone size: -; V gene: TRBV11-2; D gene: -; J gene: TRBJ1-3; CDR3 DNA: TGTGCCAGCAACTTAGTTGGAAGCACCATATATTTT; CDR3 protein: CASNLVGSTIYF
clone size: once; V gene: TRBV6-1; D gene: -; J gene: TRBJ2-1; CDR3 DNA: TGTGCCAGCAGTTGGACCGGGTATGGTGAGCAACTCTTC; CDR3 protein: CASSWTGYGEQLF
clone size: -; V gene: TRBV6-5; D gene: -; J gene: TRBJ2-2; CDR3 DNA: TGTGCTAGCAGTTACTCTTGGGGCAGGGCCACCGGGGAGCTGTTATTT; CDR3 protein: CASSYSWGRATGELLF
clone size: -; V gene: TRBV6-1; D gene: TRBD2; J gene: TRBJ2-1; CDR3 DNA: TGTGTCAGCAGTGACCTCTGGGCGGGAGCTTTAGGTGAGCAGTTCTTC; CDR3 protein: CVSSDLWAGALGEQFF
clone size: -; V gene: TRBV7-9; D gene: -; J gene: TRBJ2-1; CDR3 DNA: TGTGCCAGCAGCTTAATGGACCCGGGCAATGAGCAGTTCTTC; CDR3 protein: CASSLMDPGNEQFF
clone size: -; V gene: TRBV12-3/TRBV12-4; D gene: -; J gene: TRBJ2-1; CDR3 DNA: TGTGCCAGCAGTCCCCCCTTTGGCAGGGACCTTTTCACTGAGCGGTTCTTC; CDR3 protein: CASSPPFGRDLFTERFF
clone size: -; V gene: TRBV6-6; D gene: -; J gene: TRBJ1-2; CDR3 DNA: TGTACCAGCAGTTTCGAGGGATATGGGTACACCTTT; CDR3 protein: CTSSFEGYGYTF
clone size: many; V gene: TRBV5-1; D gene: TRBD1; J gene: TRBJ1-6; CDR3 DNA: TGCGCCAGCAGCTTGGACACAGGGGATAATTCACCCCTCCACTTT; CDR3 protein: CASSLDTGDNSPLHF
clone size: many; V gene: TRBV12-3/TRBV12-4; D gene: -; J gene: TRBJ2-7; CDR3 DNA: TGTGCCAGCAGCGGGAATTCCTACGAGCAGTACTTC; CDR3 protein: CASSGNSYEQYF
clone size: -; V gene: TRBV11-2; D gene: -; J gene: TRBJ1-4; CDR3 DNA: TGTCCCAGCAGCTCCCAGAAGTGGGAACTGTTTTTT; CDR3 protein: CPSSSQKWELFF
clone size: many; V gene: TRBV5-6; D gene: TRBD2; J gene: TRBJ2-1; CDR3 DNA: TGTGCCAGCTTGGGGACTAGCGGGGGCCGGAACTACAATGAGCAGTTCTTC; CDR3 protein: CASLGTSGGRNYNEQFF
clone size: many; V gene: TRBV24-1; D gene: -; J gene: TRBJ2-7; CDR3 DNA: TGTGCCACCAGTGAAGGGACCGTCGGCTACGAGCAGTACTTC; CDR3 protein: CATSEGTVGYEQYF
clone size: many; V gene: TRBV7-9; D gene: TRBD1; J gene: TRBJ2-1; CDR3 DNA: TGTGCCAGCAGGCTGGGACAGGGGGCTTGGAATGAGCAGTTCTTC; CDR3 protein: CASRLGQGAWNEQFF
clone size: few; V gene: TRBV29-1; D gene: TRBD2; J gene: TRBJ2-1; CDR3 DNA: TGCAGCGTCGAGACTAGCGGGATTTGCAATGAGCAGTTCTTC; CDR3 protein: CSVETSGICNEQFF
clone size: -; V gene: TRBV10-2; D gene: -; J gene: TRBJ2-2; CDR3 DNA: TGCGCCAGGAGCCGTTCAGGGGGGGAGTTGTTTTTT; CDR3 protein: CARSRSGGELFF
clone size: -; V gene: TRBV6-6; D gene: -; J gene: TRBJ2-3; CDR3 DNA: TGTGCCAGCAGTTACGGGCGACATACTAGCATAGATGCGCAGTATTTT; CDR3 protein: CASSYGRHTSIDAQYF